A selection of T cell receptor beta chains follows, all from one sample in a study of blood T cell repertoires in COVID-19. Clones were sequenced by immunoSEQ multiplex PCR, and TCRdb holds only the in-frame ones, with some missing. The table includes approximately 220,000 clones, 85% detected once. The sequenced material came from PBMCs or T cells enriched from blood (not recorded which). The receptors here all came from a man in his forties who had recovered from COVID-19. Each CDR3 is given with its conserved first and last residue.

>TRBJ1-3|TRBV11-3
CASSYGFISGNTIYF
>TRBJ2-2|TRBV3-1/TRBV3-2
CASSPLAGDSGELFF
>TRBJ2-7|TRBV2
CASSERGQGYEQYF
>TRBJ2-1|TRBV7-6
CASSLFRGSYNEQFF
>TRBJ2-7|TRBV27
CASSFGQGYEQYF
>TRBJ1-2|TRBV19
CASSIQASRNPNYGYTF
>TRBJ1-1|TRBV3-1/TRBV3-2
CASSRTSNTEAFF
>TRBJ2-7|TRBV12-5
CASGLVLGGTRRDYEQYF
>TRBJ1-5|TRBV5-8
CASSLRQGDQPQHF
>TRBJ1-6|TRBV7-6
CASSLVRQGTNSPLHF
>TRBJ1-1|TRBV5-1
CASSPRTGSTGTEAFF
>TRBJ2-7|TRBV11-1
CASSPKGGFYEQYF
>TRBJ2-5|TRBV5-5
CASSFSPGAQYF
>TRBJ2-7|TRBV14
CASSHGTGGHYEQYF
>TRBJ2-5|TRBV27
CASSLDRPSGYQETQYF
>TRBJ2-7|TRBV3-1/TRBV3-2
CASSQVREQYF
>TRBJ1-3|TRBV18
CASSPLPVEVGGNTIYF
>TRBJ2-3|TRBV27
CASSPRLPGEDTQYF
>TRBJ2-1|TRBV9
CASSPQSDEQFF
>TRBJ1-6|TRBV3-1/TRBV3-2
CASSQDGGESPLHF
>TRBJ1-2|TRBV5-4
CASSIQGQYTF
>TRBJ2-7|TRBV5-6
CASSLGPSGRADEQYF
>TRBJ2-7|TRBV30
CAWSVRRGYEQYF
>TRBJ2-2|TRBV3-1/TRBV3-2
CASSQALTGATGELFF
>TRBJ1-2|TRBV10-3
CAISESMGTPQANYGYTF
>TRBJ2-3|TRBV5-1
CASSHGTSGRATDTQYF
>TRBJ1-5|TRBV27
CASSLRSNQPQHF
>TRBJ2-1|TRBV20-1
CSAQAGPLMFF
>TRBJ1-4|TRBV9
CASSVGAAYNEKLFF
>TRBJ1-1|TRBV2
CARWDRQGTLPLNTEAFF
>TRBJ2-1|TRBV11-2
CASSYPGTSGRNEQFF
>TRBJ2-5|TRBV10-2
CASSVGLAEETQYF
>TRBJ2-1|TRBV19
CASSGLGAGDNEQFF
>TRBJ2-1|TRBV2
CASREEGIYNEQFF
>TRBJ1-3|TRBV23-1
CASSGDSRSGNTIYF